This is a list of T cell receptor beta chains from one sample in a study of lymphopenia after photon versus proton radiotherapy. Clones were sequenced by immunoSEQ multiplex PCR, and TCRdb holds only the in-frame ones, with some missing. The sample shows roughly 67,000 clones, roughly 93% of them seen only once. The material sequenced was peripheral blood, taken from a patient treated with photon-based radiotherapy. Receptor source: a woman in her 70s with pancreatic cancer. Both conserved end residues are part of each CDR3. Fields, in order: clone size, J gene, V gene, D gene, CDR3 DNA, CDR3 protein. The D gene is left open where the match is weak. Rows give clone size only sometimes, using once, few, many, or a class for an expanded clone.

once TRBJ2-7 TRBV27 TRBD2 TGTGCCAGCAGTTTCCGCATCGGGGGGGACTCCTACGAGCAGTACTTC CASSFRIGGDSYEQYF
once TRBJ2-1 TRBV4-3 TRBD1 TGCGCCAGCAGCCAAGACTGGGACAGTTCCTACAATGAGCAGTTCTTC CASSQDWDSSYNEQFF
NA TRBJ2-7 TRBV7-2 TRBD2 TGTGCCAGCAGCAGAACGGGAGGGCCGGGGGGCTACTACTACGAGCAGTACTTC CASSRTGGPGGYYYEQYF
NA TRBJ2-3 TRBV4-2 TRBD2 TGTGCCAGCAGCCAAGATCCGGGAGGGGCAGATACGCAGTATTTT CASSQDPGGADTQYF
few TRBJ2-1 TRBV7-2 TRBD2 TGTGCCAGCAGCTTAGGCCCACCGCTAACTAGCGGGAGGGACAATGAGCAGTTCTTC CASSLGPPLTSGRDNEQFF
few TRBJ2-7 TRBV7-9 TRBD2 TGTGCCAGCAGCTTCCAGGGAGGGAACTACGAGCAGTACTTC CASSFQGGNYEQYF
NA TRBJ2-1 TRBV5-5 TRBD2 TGTGCCAGCAGCTTTTCCACTAGCGCATCCTACAATGAGCAGTTCTTC CASSFSTSASYNEQFF
NA TRBJ2-3 TRBV18 NA TGTGCCAGCTCGCCCACTAGCACAGATACGCAGTATTTT CASSPTSTDTQYF
once TRBJ2-3 TRBV11-1 NA TGTGCCAGCAGCGAATACGGCCAGGGCGTAACAGATACGCAGTATTTT CASSEYGQGVTDTQYF
NA TRBJ1-1 TRBV6-6 NA TGTGCCAGCAGTTACCCGCCCCGGGGGAAGAACACTGAAGCTTTCTTT CASSYPPRGKNTEAFF
once TRBJ1-1 TRBV11-3 TRBD1 TGTGCCAGCAGCTTAGGACAGGGGGCGAACACTGAAGCTTTCTTT CASSLGQGANTEAFF
once TRBJ1-4 TRBV6-1 NA TGTGCCAGCAGTGAAGTGGGGACAAGGCTGTTTTTT CASSEVGTRLFF
NA TRBJ2-1 TRBV25-1 TRBD2 TGTGCCAGCAGTGATAGCCTAGCGGGAGGCAATGAGCAGTTCTTC CASSDSLAGGNEQFF
NA TRBJ2-1 TRBV28 TRBD2 TGTGCCAGCAGTTTACAGGCGGGGGGCTACAATGAGCAGTTCTTC CASSLQAGGYNEQFF
NA TRBJ1-5 TRBV18 NA TGTGCCAGCTCCACCGGAGATAGCAATCAGCCCCAGCATTTT CASSTGDSNQPQHF
once TRBJ1-5 TRBV30 NA TGTGCCTGGAGTGTCAGGGACAATCAGCCCCAGCATTTT CAWSVRDNQPQHF
NA TRBJ2-1 TRBV2 NA TGTGCCAGCAGTCGTACAGGGTACAATGAGCAGTTCTTC CASSRTGYNEQFF
NA TRBJ2-7 TRBV7-3 NA TGTGCCAGCAGCGTTAAGCGGGCTAGCTTGTCCGAGCAGTACTTC CASSVKRASLSEQYF
once TRBJ1-1 TRBV5-5 NA TGTGCCAGCAGCTTGGGGGCGGTGAACACTGAAGCTTTCTTT CASSLGAVNTEAFF
NA TRBJ1-4 TRBV4-1 TRBD1 TGCGCCAGCAGCCAAACAATTACACGGGACAGGGGGCCAGGGACAACTAATGAAAAACTGTTTTTT CASSQTITRDRGPGTTNEKLFF
NA TRBJ1-2 TRBV7-9 NA TGTGCCAGCAGCTTAGACAGGCGAGCTCATGGCTACACCTTC CASSLDRRAHGYTF
NA TRBJ2-1 TRBV11-2 TRBD2 TGTGCCAGCAGCTTGGGGACTAGCGGGGCCAATCGGTTCTTC CASSLGTSGANRFF
NA TRBJ2-7 TRBV30 NA TGTGCCTGGAGTGGGTCCGGAGCCTACGAGCAGTACTTC CAWSGSGAYEQYF
NA TRBJ2-1 TRBV27 TRBD2 TGTGCCAGCAGTTCTCTACCAGCGGGAGATAAGCATGAGCAGTTCTTC CASSSLPAGDKHEQFF
once TRBJ2-1 TRBV7-9 NA TGTGCCAGCAGCTTGCCTGGGTCGATTTATGAGCAGTTCTTC CASSLPGSIYEQFF
NA TRBJ1-5 TRBV19 TRBD1 TGTGCCAGTAGGAAGGGGGCGAGCAATCAGCCCCAGCATTTT CASRKGASNQPQHF
NA TRBJ1-5 TRBV5-4 TRBD1 TGTACGACCGGGGACAGGGAGAATCAGCCCCAGCATTTT CTTGDRENQPQHF
NA TRBJ2-3 TRBV5-1 NA TGCGCCAGTAAGGTGGCGGACCCTTGGGATACGCAGTATTTT CASKVADPWDTQYF
once TRBJ2-1 TRBV5-1 NA TGCGCCAGCAGCTTGTTCCCCTCCGGCAATGAGCAGTTCTTC CASSLFPSGNEQFF
NA TRBJ2-1 TRBV6-5 NA TGTGCCAGCAGTTACTCGATGCGCAGGGCAAATGAGCAGTTCTTC CASSYSMRRANEQFF
NA TRBJ2-3 TRBV7-2 NA TGTGCCAGCAGCTTAGAGGGGGAGGGAGGGCCAGCAGATACGCAGTATTTT CASSLEGEGGPADTQYF
NA TRBJ1-4 TRBV5-4 TRBD1 TGTGCCAGCAGCCCCGACAGGGTGAGGGAAAAACTGTTTTTT CASSPDRVREKLFF
NA TRBJ2-5 TRBV19 TRBD2 TGTGCCAGTAGTATGGCTAGCGGGGGACCAGAGACCCAGTACTTC CASSMASGGPETQYF
NA TRBJ1-5 TRBV28 NA TGTGCCAGCAGTTTCACCATGTTCGGCAATCAGCCCCAGCATTTT CASSFTMFGNQPQHF
NA TRBJ2-7 TRBV7-9 TRBD1 TGTGCCAGCAGCTCCGCCGGGACAGCCTACGAGCAGTACTTC CASSSAGTAYEQYF
NA TRBJ1-4 TRBV19 TRBD1 TGTGCCAGTTCCCGGACAGGGGAAAGCGAAAAACTGTTTTTT CASSRTGESEKLFF
NA TRBJ2-1 TRBV7-9 TRBD1 TGTGCCAGCAGCTTAGGACAGGGGCAGTTCTTC CASSLGQGQFF
NA TRBJ1-2 TRBV27 NA TGTGCCAGCAGCTTTTTAAGCCGAGGCAGGGAAGCCTATGGCTACACCTTC CASSFLSRGREAYGYTF
NA TRBJ1-1 TRBV19 NA TGTGCCAGTAGTATAGAAAGAAAAGGAGAAGCTTTCTTT CASSIERKGEAFF
NA TRBJ2-5 TRBV18 TRBD1 TGTGCCAGCTCACTGTCTTCCGGGACAGGGGTAGAGACCCAGTACTTC CASSLSSGTGVETQYF
NA TRBJ2-3 TRBV19 TRBD2 TGTGCCAGTAGTGGGTCGGGAGGACGCACAGATACGCAGTATTTT CASSGSGGRTDTQYF
NA TRBJ2-3 TRBV4-1 NA TGCGCCAGCAGCCCACAGGGTTCCACAGATACGCAGTATTTT CASSPQGSTDTQYF
NA TRBJ2-1 TRBV29-1 TRBD2 TGCAGCGTTGGCCCAGCGGGAGTCCACAATGAGCAGTTCTTC CSVGPAGVHNEQFF
NA TRBJ1-1 TRBV4-3 NA TGCGCCAGCAGCCAAGAGAGGTCACAGGGTACGAAAGCTTTCTTT CASSQERSQGTKAFF
NA TRBJ2-5 TRBV4-3 NA TGCGCCAGCAGCCAAGAGCCTACGGCGGCACAAGAGACCCAGTACTTC CASSQEPTAAQETQYF
NA TRBJ2-1 TRBV25-1 NA TGTGCCAGCGGGACCCCGACAGTAAACAATGAGCAGTTCTTC CASGTPTVNNEQFF
NA TRBJ1-3 TRBV7-2 NA TGTGCCAGCAGCTTAGCGGGGGTGGCCGGAAACACCATATATTTT CASSLAGVAGNTIYF
NA TRBJ1-1 TRBV30 NA TGTGCCTGGAGCGCAGGGGAGAACACTGAAGCTTTCTTT CAWSAGENTEAFF
NA TRBJ2-7 TRBV7-2 NA TGTGCCAGCAGCCCTCCGGGGGGCCCACGAGAGCAGTACTTC CASSPPGGPREQYF
NA TRBJ2-2 TRBV28 TRBD2 TGTGCCAGCAGACTTAGCGGGACGAACACCGGGGAGCTGTTTTTT CASRLSGTNTGELFF
NA TRBJ2-1 TRBV28 NA TGTGCCAGCAGTTTATGGGGGGACACCTACAATGAGCAGTTCTTC CASSLWGDTYNEQFF
few TRBJ2-2 TRBV14 TRBD1 TGTGCCAGCAGCCATGGGACAGGACAACTCCGAGGGGAGCTGTTTTTT CASSHGTGQLRGELFF
NA TRBJ2-1 TRBV11-1 TRBD1 TGTGCCAGCAGTTACGCCGGGACAGGGGGCACCGGGCAGTTCTTC CASSYAGTGGTGQFF
NA TRBJ2-7 TRBV6-5 TRBD2 TGTGCCAGCAGAACCGAGGGAATAGCGGGATCAGAGCAGTACTTC CASRTEGIAGSEQYF
NA TRBJ2-7 TRBV4-2 TRBD2 TGTGCCAGCAGCCAAGACACAAGCGGGAGCTCCTACGAGCAGTACTTC CASSQDTSGSSYEQYF
NA TRBJ1-5 TRBV4-1 TRBD1 TGCGCCAGCAGCCAAGTGGAGGGGGCCGATAGCAATCAGCCCCAGCATTTT CASSQVEGADSNQPQHF
NA TRBJ2-7 TRBV2 NA TGTGCCGGAAGCCGCCAGGCCTACGAGCAGTACTTC CAGSRQAYEQYF
NA TRBJ2-6 TRBV7-9 NA TGTGCCAGCAGCTTAGAGGGGGAGACCGTCCTGACTTTC CASSLEGETVLTF
once TRBJ1-1 TRBV15 NA TGTGCCACCAGCAGAGGGGGGGACGGAGGAAACACTGAAGCTTTCTTT CATSRGGDGGNTEAFF
NA TRBJ2-1 TRBV23-1 NA TGCGCCAGCAGTCAAGGGCAGGGCGGGAATGAGCAGTTCTTC CASSQGQGGNEQFF